These 5 T cell receptor beta chains share one sample of origin, sequenced in a study of vaccination and CD4 T cells after COVID-19. The Oncomine TCR Beta short-read assay generated sequence data from the DNA of cultured CD4+ T cells. One entry per CDR3 protein results from TCRdb running MiXCR on the PCR reads. This table holds 14,000 to 15,000 distinct CDR3 sequences, around half found once. Treatment described: approximately nine-day PBMC culture with coronavirus spike peptide pools or control peptides (ViraFEST assay). Which antigens these TCRs recognize remains unknown. The sequenced sample was CD4+ T cells from blood, cultured in vitro. The receptors were sampled from a human donor who had recovered from COVID-19.

This clonotype has a handful of counts. Relative to the germline gene, one junction end is altered; a read error may explain this. The chain recombines TRBV7-2 with TRBJ1-1; D is ambiguous. The germline CDR1 and CDR2 sequences are SGHTA and FQGNSA. The CDR3 contains 12 residues. The CDR3 coding sequence is TGTGCCAGCAGCCAGGACTATACTGAATCTTTCTTT. It is translated as CASSQDYTESFF.

This sequence joins TRBV3-1 and TRBJ1-2; TRBD1 is a possible D gene (5 bases). The germline V gene encodes CDR1 LGHDT and CDR2 YNNKEL (reference sequence). This CDR3 region has 12 residues. V was trimmed by 4 bases and J by 6 bases, leaving 9 bases between them. The CDR3 region has the DNA TGTGCCAGCAGCCCGGGGCCCGATGGCTACACCTTC. This codes for CASSPGPDGYTF.

This CDR3 is CASSSHDGGYTF. For the CDR3, the DNA is TGTGCCAGCAGCTCTCACGACGGGGGCTACACCTTC. The chain combines TRBV7-9 with TRBJ1-2, with no clear D. The CDR3 runs 12 residues. Germline lookup yields CDR1 SEHNR and CDR2 FQNEAQ (reference sequence). V gave up 4 bases and J gave up 8 bases, with 11 bases separating them.

This CDR3 reads CASSPEIEQYF. The CDR3 DNA sequence: TGTGCCAGCTCCCCTGAGATCGAGCAGTACTTC. The chain carries TRBV6-1 and TRBJ2-7; D is ambiguous. Trimming removed 8 bases at V and 6 bases at J, with 11 bases between. Germline lookup yields CDR1 MNHNS and CDR2 SASEGT. This CDR3 contains 11 residues.

The rearrangement links TRBV2 to TRBJ2-4; 10 nucleotides match TRBD2. This CDR3 has 15 amino acids. V shed 3 bases, J shed 6 bases, and the junction held 5 bases outside the gene matches. Germline V gives CDR1 SNHLY, CDR2 FYNNEI. CDR3 region: CASSDMASGRNIQYF. CDR3 DNA sequence: TGTGCCAGCAGTGATATGGCTAGCGGGAGAAACATTCAGTACTTC.